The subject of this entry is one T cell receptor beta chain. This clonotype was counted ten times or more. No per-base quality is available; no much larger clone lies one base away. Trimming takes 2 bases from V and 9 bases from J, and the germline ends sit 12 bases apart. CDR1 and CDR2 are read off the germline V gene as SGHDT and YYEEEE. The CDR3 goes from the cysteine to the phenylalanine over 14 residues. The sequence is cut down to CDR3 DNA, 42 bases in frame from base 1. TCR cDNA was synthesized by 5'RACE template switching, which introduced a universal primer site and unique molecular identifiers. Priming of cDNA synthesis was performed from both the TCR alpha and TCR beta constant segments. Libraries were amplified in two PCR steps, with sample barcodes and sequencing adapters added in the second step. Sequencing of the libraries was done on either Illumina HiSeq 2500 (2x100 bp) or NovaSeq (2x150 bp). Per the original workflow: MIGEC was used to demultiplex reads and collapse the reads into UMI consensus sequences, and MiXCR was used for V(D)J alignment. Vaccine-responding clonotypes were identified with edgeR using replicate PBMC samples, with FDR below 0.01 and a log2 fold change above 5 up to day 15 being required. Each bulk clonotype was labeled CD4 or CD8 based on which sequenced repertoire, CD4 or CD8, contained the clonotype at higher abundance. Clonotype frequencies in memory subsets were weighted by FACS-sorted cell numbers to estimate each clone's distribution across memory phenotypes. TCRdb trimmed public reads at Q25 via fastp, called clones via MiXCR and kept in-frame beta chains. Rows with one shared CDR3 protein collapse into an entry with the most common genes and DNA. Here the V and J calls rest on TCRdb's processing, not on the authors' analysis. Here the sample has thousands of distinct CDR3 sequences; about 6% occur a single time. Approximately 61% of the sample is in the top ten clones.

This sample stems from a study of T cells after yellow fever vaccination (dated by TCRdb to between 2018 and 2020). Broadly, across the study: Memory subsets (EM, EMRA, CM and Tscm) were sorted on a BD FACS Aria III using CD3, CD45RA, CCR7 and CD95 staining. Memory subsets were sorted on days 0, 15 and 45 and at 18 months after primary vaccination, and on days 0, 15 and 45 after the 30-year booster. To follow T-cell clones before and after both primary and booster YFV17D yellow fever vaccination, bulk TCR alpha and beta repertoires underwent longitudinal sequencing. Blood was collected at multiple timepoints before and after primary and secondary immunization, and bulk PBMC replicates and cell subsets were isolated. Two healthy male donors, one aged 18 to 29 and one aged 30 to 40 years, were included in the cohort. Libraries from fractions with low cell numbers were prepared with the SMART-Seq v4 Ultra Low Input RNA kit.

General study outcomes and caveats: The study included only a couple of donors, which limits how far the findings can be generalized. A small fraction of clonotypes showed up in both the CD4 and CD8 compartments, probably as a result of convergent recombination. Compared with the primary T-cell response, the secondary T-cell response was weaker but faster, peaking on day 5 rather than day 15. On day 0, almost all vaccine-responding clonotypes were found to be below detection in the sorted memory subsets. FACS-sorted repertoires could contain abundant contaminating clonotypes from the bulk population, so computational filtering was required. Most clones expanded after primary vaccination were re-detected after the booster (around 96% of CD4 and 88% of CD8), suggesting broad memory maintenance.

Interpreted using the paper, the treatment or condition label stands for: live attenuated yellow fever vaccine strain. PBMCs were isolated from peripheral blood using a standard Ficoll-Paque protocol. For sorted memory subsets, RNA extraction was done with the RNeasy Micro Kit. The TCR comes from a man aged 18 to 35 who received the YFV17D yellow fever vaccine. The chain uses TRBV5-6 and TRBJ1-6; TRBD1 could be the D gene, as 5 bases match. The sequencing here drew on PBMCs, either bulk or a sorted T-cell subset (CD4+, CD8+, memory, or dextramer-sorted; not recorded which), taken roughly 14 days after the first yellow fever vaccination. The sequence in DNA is TGTGCCAGCAGCTTAGAAGGGGCTGGTTCACCCCTCCACTTT. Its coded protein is CASSLEGAGSPLHF.